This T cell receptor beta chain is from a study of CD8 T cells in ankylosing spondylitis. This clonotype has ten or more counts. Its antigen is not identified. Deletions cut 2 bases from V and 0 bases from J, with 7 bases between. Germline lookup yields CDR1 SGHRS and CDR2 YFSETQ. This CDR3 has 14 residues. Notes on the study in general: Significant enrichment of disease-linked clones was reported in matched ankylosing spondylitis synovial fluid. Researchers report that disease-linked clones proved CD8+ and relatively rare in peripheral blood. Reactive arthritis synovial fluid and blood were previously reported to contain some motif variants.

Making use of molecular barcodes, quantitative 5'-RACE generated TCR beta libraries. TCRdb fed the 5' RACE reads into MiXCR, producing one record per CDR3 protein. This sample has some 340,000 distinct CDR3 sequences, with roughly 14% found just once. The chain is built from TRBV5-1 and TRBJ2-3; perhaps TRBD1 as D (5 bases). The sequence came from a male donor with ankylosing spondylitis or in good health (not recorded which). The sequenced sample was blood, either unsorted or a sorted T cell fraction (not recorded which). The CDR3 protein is CASSFPGSTDTQYF. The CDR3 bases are TGCGCCAGCAGCTTCCCAGGGAGCACAGATACGCAGTATTTT.